The 16 T cell receptor beta chains listed next were all sequenced from one sample in a study of T cell repertoires in cytomegalovirus infection. Using its own MiXCR run on the reads, TCRdb lists one record per CDR3 protein. The sample holds 400,000 or so distinct CDR3 sequences, around a sixth seen once. Sequenced sample: PBMCs. Receptors were obtained from a human donor in good health (CMV status not recorded). Some clones in this sample may be carry-over from other donors' samples.

The V gene is TRBV10-3, the J gene TRBJ1-5, with D possibly matching TRBD1 (6 bases). V lost 3 bases, J lost 1 base, and 16 bases lay in between. The CDR3 has 17 residues. Germline-derived CDR1 and CDR2 are ENHRY and SYGVKD. CDR3 in DNA: TGTGCCATCAGTGAAGCCGGCACAGGGTTCAGCAATCAGCCCCAGCATTTT. As protein: CAISEAGTGFSNQPQHF.

This clonotype was recorded at least ten times. The chain employs TRBV19 and TRBJ2-5; perhaps TRBD1 as D (5 bases). Germline CDR1 reads LNHDA; CDR2 reads SQIVND (reference sequence). The germline V and J ends were trimmed by 1 base and 0 bases, with 9 bases remaining between them. The CDR3 totals 15 residues. The CDR3 DNA follows: TGTGCCAGTAGTATAGGAGACAGAAACCAAGAGACCCAGTACTTC. Protein sequence: CASSIGDRNQETQYF.

This clonotype was observed a few times. The chain couples TRBV6-5 to TRBJ1-3; D gene unclear. Looked up from germline, CDR1 is MNHEY and CDR2 is SVGAGI. This CDR3 has 15 amino acids. Trimming removed 4 bases at V and 4 bases at J, with 14 bases between. Here the CDR3 reads CASSSPSVSGNTIYF. CDR3 coding DNA: TGTGCCAGCAGTTCCCCAAGCGTGTCCGGAAACACCATATATTTT.

This clonotype was observed many times. V is TRBV7-2 and J is TRBJ1-2; D not certain. V lost 3 bases and J lost 4, with 9 bases in between. Germline assignment: CDR1 SGHTA and CDR2 FQGNSA. CDR3 size: 13 residues. CDR3 sequence: CASSFATLYGYTF. The CDR3 DNA is TGTGCCAGCAGCTTTGCCACTCTCTATGGCTACACCTTC.

This clonotype has a count of ten or more. The genes are TRBV20-1 and TRBJ1-6; 10 bases are shared with TRBD1. The CDR3 sequence is 15 residues long. CDR1 and CDR2 from the germline V gene are DFQATT and SNEGSKA (reference sequence). The J segment lost 7 bases and the V segment lost 2 bases, leaving 5 bases of the junction unmatched. CDR3 nucleotide sequence: TGCAGTGCTAGACGACAGGGGGCGGAAAATTCACCCCTCCACTTT. Protein: CSARRQGAENSPLHF.

The genes are TRBV20-1 and TRBJ2-5, with unresolved D. Germline CDR1 is DFQATT and CDR2 is SNEGSKA (reference sequence). The CDR3 covers 12 residues. V was trimmed by 4 bases and J by 5 bases, leaving 11 bases between them. CDR3 bases: TGCAGTGCTACCAGGACCAAGGAGACCCAGTACTTC. This codes for CSATRTKETQYF.

This clonotype came up a few times. The chain recombines TRBV12-3 or TRBV12-4 with TRBJ1-3; no definite D call. Deletions cut 5 bases from V and 0 bases from J, with 14 bases between. The CDR3 is 16 residues long. The CDR3 region has the DNA TGTGCCAGCAGTGAGGGAGTAGGACCCTCTGGAAACACCATATATTTT. It codes for CASSEGVGPSGNTIYF.

This clonotype was recorded at least ten times. The J gene is TRBJ2-7, the V gene TRBV7-2, with D perhaps matching TRBD2 (7 bases). This CDR3 is built from 14 residues. Germline V gene sequence: CDR1 SGHTA, CDR2 FQGNSA. Deletions cut 1 base from V and 7 bases from J, with 14 bases between. DNA for the CDR3: TGTGCCAGCAGCTTAGTGGCAGGGGAGGGTGAGCAGTACTTC. This codes for CASSLVAGEGEQYF.

Ten or more counts support this clonotype. This sequence joins TRBV7-2 and TRBJ2-3, with 8 bases that match TRBD1. Per germline, CDR1 SGHTA and CDR2 FQGNSA. V lost 5 bases, J lost 9 bases, and 7 bases stayed unmatched. The CDR3 extends over 13 amino acids. The CDR3 spells CASSPGQDQTQYF. As DNA, the CDR3 is TGTGCCAGCAGCCCGGGACAGGACCAGACGCAGTATTTT.

V and J are TRBV7-2 and TRBJ1-5; no reliable D call. The V gene's germline CDR1 is SGHTA and CDR2 FQGNSA. Deletions cut 4 bases from V and 5 bases from J, with 12 bases between. The length of the CDR3 is 14 residues. The CDR3 protein is CASSSFGPYQPQHF. The CDR3 DNA reads TGTGCCAGCAGCTCTTTTGGACCTTATCAGCCCCAGCATTTT.

The rearrangement uses TRBV7-8 and TRBJ1-1; 9 bases agree with TRBD1. J was trimmed by 3 bases and V by 4 bases; bases with no gene match: 9. The CDR3 consists of 16 residues. Germline V lookup: CDR1 SGHVS, CDR2 FQNEAQ. The CDR3 coding sequence is TGTGCCAGCAGCTCTCCGGGACAGGGTGGTCACACTGAAGCTTTCTTT. Its protein is CASSSPGQGGHTEAFF.

The gene calls are TRBV5-4 and TRBJ1-6; 7 bases are a match to TRBD1. CDR1 and CDR2 (germline): SGHNT, YYREEE (reference sequence). The CDR3 loop spans 14 amino acids. The ends lost 4 bases at V and 9 bases at J; junction bases unmatched: 7. CDR3 nucleotides: TGTGCCAGCAGCCGCGGACAGGAGCTTTCACCCCTCCACTTT. Its translation: CASSRGQELSPLHF.

The rearrangement uses TRBV27 and TRBJ1-1, with a possible D match to TRBD1 (5 bases). The CDR3 sequence is 16 residues long. Deletions cut 3 bases from V and 3 bases from J, with 17 bases between. The germline V gene has CDR1 MNHEY and CDR2 SMNVEV (reference sequence). Written as DNA, the CDR3 is TGTGCCAGCAGTTTTGTGCGGGTGAGGGGTGACACTGAAGCTTTCTTT. Its translation: CASSFVRVRGDTEAFF.

The chain joins TRBV20-1 to TRBJ2-2, with 12 bases fitting TRBD1. This CDR3 comprises 16 residues. CDR1 and CDR2 (germline): DFQATT, SNEGSKA (reference sequence). After removal of 1 base from V and 4 bases from J, the junction contained 4 bases not matched to a gene. The CDR3 DNA sequence: TGCAGTGCTAGAGGCGGGACAGGGGGCACCACCGGGGAGCTGTTTTTT. Translation: CSARGGTGGTTGELFF.

This clonotype appeared a few times. The V call is TRBV7-8, the J call TRBJ2-2; TRBD2 agrees at 11 bases. V lost 5 bases and J lost 2; bases outside the gene matches: 4. Germline V lookup: CDR1 SGHVS, CDR2 FQNEAQ. The CDR3 covers 16 residues. In DNA, the CDR3 is TGTGCCAGCAGCATACTAGCGGGGGCCAACACCGGGGAGCTGTTTTTT. Its translation is CASSILAGANTGELFF.

This clonotype was seen many times. V and J are TRBV7-2 and TRBJ1-4, with D maybe TRBD1 (5 bases). Germline V gene data show CDR1 as SGHTA and CDR2 as FQGNSA. The V and J ends lost 5 bases and 8 bases respectively, with 15 bases between them. The CDR3 spans 14 residues. CDR3 nucleotides: TGTGCCAGCAGCCCAGCGGGGGGGGTGGAAAAACTGTTTTTT. Residues: CASSPAGGVEKLFF.